This T cell receptor (beta chain) was sequenced during a study of T cell changes during pregnancy in multiple sclerosis. The data were produced by immunoSEQ multiplex PCR, yet TCRdb's version contains in-frame clones alone and is incomplete. The repertoire holds some 40,000 clones, 70% to 90% seen once, with under 4.5% in the top ten. The germline V gene has CDR1 SEHNR and CDR2 FQNEAQ (reference sequence). V was pared by 5 bases and J by 0 bases, with 14 bases between. The length of the CDR3 is 15 residues. The chain combines TRBV7-9 with TRBJ2-7; tentative D call: TRBD2 (5 bases). This receptor was obtained from a female donor with multiple sclerosis, enrolled in a pregnancy study. Here the sequenced sample was CD8+ T cells from peripheral blood mononuclear cells, taken in the first trimester of pregnancy. CDR3: CASSQVEGSSYEQYF. CDR3 in DNA: TGTGCCAGCAGCCAGGTCGAGGGAAGCTCCTACGAGCAGTACTTC.